This T cell receptor beta chain was recorded in a study of shared clonotypes between healthy human individuals. The replicate PCRs on unsorted PBMC were given approximately 300 ng DNA, which is 25,000 to 30,000 T cell genomes. Using immunoSEQ multiplex PCR, the repertoire was profiled, and TCRdb retains in-frame clones only, with some absent. The data show 450,000 to 500,000 clones, around 78% seen once. The V end was cut by 4 bases, the J end by 6 bases, with 13 bases between. The germline CDR1 and CDR2 sequences are MRHNA and SNTAGT. This CDR3 spans 14 amino acids. Roughly 89 million PBMCs served as the genomic DNA source for unsorted samples. This clone was seen more than once but under ten times.

The rearrangement uses TRBV6-4 and TRBJ2-1; no clear D gene. The clonotype originates from a woman in her forties in good health. Some clones in this sample may be carry-over from other donors' samples. Sequenced: PBMCs. CDR3: CASSGDAHGNEQFF. For the CDR3, the DNA is TGTGCCAGCAGTGGAGACGCGCATGGCAATGAGCAGTTCTTC.